The T cell receptor (beta chain) described here comes from a study of PD-L1 blockade in urothelial cancer. In the study overall: T cells were recovered from blood samples at a median of approximately 150,000.

TCRdb's table, derived via immunoSEQ multiplex PCR, lists solely in-frame clones and lacks some. The table includes 70,000 to 85,000 clones, approximately 80% detected once. Germline trimming cut 5 bases from V and 1 base from J; bases unmatched to any gene: 7. CDR1 is SGDLS, CDR2 YYNGEE, per germline. This CDR3 contains 15 residues. Study-level findings and limits: Below-median TCR clonality that was measured in pretreatment blood predicted better survival.

Notes on this clone: Its antigen remains unidentified.

The sequence was collected from a man between 65 and 80 years old with urothelial cancer. Sequencing was performed on PBMCs, taken around atezolizumab (anti-PD-L1) treatment. This chain joins TRBV9 and TRBJ2-5, with 8 bases that match TRBD1. The CDR3 here is CASRRTGNGQETQYF. In DNA form, the CDR3 reads TGTGCCAGCAGAAGGACAGGGAATGGCCAAGAGACCCAGTACTTC.